This T cell receptor (beta chain) was observed in a study of T-cell memory formation after mild COVID-19. CDR3 length: 14 residues. Trimming removed 5 bases from V and 7 bases from J, with 15 bases in between. The germline CDR1 and CDR2 sequences are SGHDT and YYEEEE. 5'RACE with constant-segment primers yielded barcoded, UMI-tagged TCR alpha and TCR beta cDNA libraries. TCRdb re-analysed the 5' RACE reads in MiXCR, keeping a single row per CDR3 protein. The sample has hundreds of thousands of distinct CDR3 sequences; approximately 22% are singletons. This chain links TRBV5-6 with TRBJ1-4, with D tentatively TRBD1 (5 bases). The source is a man younger than 30 who had mild COVID-19 (a few samples of this study predate the infection). Cell type and time point are not known. The sequenced sample was PBMCs or a T cell subset sorted from them (not recorded which). The CDR3 coding sequence is TGTGCCAGCAGTCTCGTGGGGGAGAGTGAAAAACTGTTTTTT. Protein sequence: CASSLVGESEKLFF.